These 5 T cell receptor beta chains share one sample of origin, sequenced in a study of vaccination effects on CD4 cells after COVID-19. Viral peptide pool expansion of antigen-specific CD4+ T cells preceded sequencing in the ViraFEST assay. Upon completion of roughly ten days in culture, CD4+ T cells were isolated. This individual contracted SARS-CoV-2 between March and December 2020, as verified by PCR. Sequencing used immunoSEQ multiplex PCR; TCRdb keeps in-frame clones, though not all of them. The sample includes nearly 45,000 clones, about three quarters of them seen just once. Antigen specificity for these receptors is unknown. The material sequenced was CD4+ T cells from PBMCs cultured with a peptide pool, taken before COVID-19 vaccination. The receptors here all came from a human donor who had a prior SARS-CoV-2 infection.

This chain uses TRBV5-1 with TRBJ2-3; no clear D. V was clipped by 1 base and J by 6 bases, with 9 bases between them. The germline gives CDR1 SGHRS, CDR2 YFSETQ. This CDR3 region has 13 residues. The chain's CDR3 is CASSLRAWDTQYF. Written as DNA, the CDR3 is TGCGCCAGCAGCTTGAGGGCCTGGGATACGCAGTATTTT. The full variable domain, completed using reference TRBV5-1 and TRBJ2-3, is KAGVTQTPRYLIKTRGQQVTLSCSPISGHRSVSWYQQTPGQGLQFLFEYFSETQRNKGNFPGRFSGRQFSNSRSEMNVSTLELGDSALYLCASSLRAWDTQYFGPGTRLTVL.

The chain combines TRBV28 with TRBJ2-5, with 7 bases matching TRBD1. This CDR3 is 16 amino acids long. In germline, CDR1 is MDHEN, CDR2 SYDVKM. V shed 6 bases and J 5 bases; nucleotides not matched to a gene: 15. The CDR3, as DNA: TGTGCCAGCAGCTCTCTTAAACTGACAGGGTTGGAGACCCAGTACTTC. Translated, it gives CASSSLKLTGLETQYF.

The CDR3 sequence is CASSGDRFHGYTF. For the CDR3, the DNA is TGTGCCAGCAGTGGGGACAGGTTCCATGGCTACACCTTC. The genes are TRBV2 and TRBJ1-2, with 8 nucleotides matching TRBD1. The CDR3 is made up of 13 amino acids. CDR1 is SNHLY, CDR2 FYNNEI, per germline. J gave up 6 bases and V 4 bases, and 4 bases lay outside the gene matches.

The V call is TRBV15, the J call TRBJ2-7; tentative D call: TRBD1 (6 bases). The CDR3 spans 18 residues. Germline V CDR1 and CDR2: LNHNV, YYDKDF (reference sequence). Trimming removed 1 base at V and 1 base at J, with 20 bases between. CDR3 nucleotide sequence: TGTGCCACCAGCAGAGTTGGCGCTTCAGGGGATTCTTCCTACGAGCAGTACTTC. As protein: CATSRVGASGDSSYEQYF.

The gene calls are TRBV7-3 and TRBJ2-7, with D possibly matching TRBD1 (6 bases). V was clipped by 5 bases and J by 7 bases, with 15 bases between them. Germline V CDR1 and CDR2: SGHTA, FQGTGA. CDR3 length: 13 amino acids. CDR3 loop: CASSIGTLREQYF. The CDR3, as DNA: TGTGCCAGCAGCATCGGGACATTGCGGGAGCAGTACTTC. The entire variable domain, with the rest obtained from reference TRBV7-3 and TRBJ2-7, is as follows: GAGVSQTPSNKVTEKGKYVELRCDPISGHTALYWYRQSLGQGPEFLIYFQGTGAADDSGLPNDRFFAVRPEGSVSTLKIQRTERGDSAVYLCASSIGTLREQYFGPGTRLTVT.